These 5 T cell receptor beta chains originate from one sample sequenced in a study of shared clonotypes between healthy human individuals. Sequenced by immunoSEQ multiplex PCR; TCRdb stores in-frame clones only, minus some. The sample lists roughly 2 million clones; 95% were seen once. Material: naive CD4+ T cells sorted from blood. Subset here: CD45RA+ positively selected. The receptors originated from a man between 18 and 35 years old in good health.

V usage is TRBV6-5 and J usage is TRBJ2-1; D uncertain. The V end was cut by 5 bases, the J end by 8 bases, with 13 bases between. Germline values: CDR1 MNHEY, CDR2 SVGAGI. The CDR3 loop spans 13 amino acids. The CDR3 region has the DNA TGTGCCAGCAGTCCTGTTCCTCGTTATGAGCAGTTCTTC. This translates into CASSPVPRYEQFF.

V is TRBV11-2 and J is TRBJ2-5; D might be TRBD2 (6 bases). In germline, CDR1 is SGHAT, CDR2 FQNNGV. The ends were cut back, 5 bases at V and 1 base at J, with 17 bases in the middle. The CDR3 is 16 amino acids. The CDR3, as DNA: TGTGCCAGCAGCCAAGTCGGTGGAGGGATCCAAGAGACCCAGTACTTC. Encoded protein: CASSQVGGGIQETQYF.

The chain is built from TRBV11-2 and TRBJ1-1; D is uncertain. This CDR3 has 15 amino acids. Germline V gene sequence: CDR1 SGHAT, CDR2 FQNNGV. V was shortened by 5 bases and J by 1 base, with 14 bases between the two germline ends. The DNA of the CDR3 is TGTGCCAGCAGCCTGGGCTATGGGCGGAACACTGAAGCTTTCTTT. It is translated as CASSLGYGRNTEAFF.

The V gene is TRBV2, the J gene TRBJ2-2; D is undetermined. The CDR3 totals 14 residues. The V gene lost 4 bases and the J gene lost 4 bases, with 10 bases spanning the gap. Germline V gives CDR1 SNHLY, CDR2 FYNNEI. CDR3 DNA sequence: TGTGCCAGCAGTGCCTTACGCGGCACCGGGGAGCTGTTTTTT. Translating gives CASSALRGTGELFF.

This chain connects TRBV7-3 to TRBJ2-1, with 10 bases that match TRBD2. V was clipped by 5 bases and J by 1 base; unmatched bases: 2. CDR1 SGHTA and CDR2 FQGTGA come from the germline V gene. The CDR3 runs 15 residues. In nucleotides, the CDR3 is TGTGCCAGCAGCCTACTAGCGGGGTCCTACAATGAGCAGTTCTTC. This codes for CASSLLAGSYNEQFF. Full variable domain (rest looked up from reference TRBV7-3 and TRBJ2-1): GAGVSQTPSNKVTEKGKYVELRCDPISGHTALYWYRQSLGQGPEFLIYFQGTGAADDSGLPNDRFFAVRPEGSVSTLKIQRTERGDSAVYLCASSLLAGSYNEQFFGPGTRLTVL.